Below, 30 T cell receptor beta chains from the same sample are listed, as sequenced in a study of T-cell memory formation after mild COVID-19. TCRdb reprocessed the 5' RACE reads via MiXCR and lists one record per CDR3 protein. This repertoire shows about 400,000 distinct CDR3 sequences, more than 20% found once; its top ten account for less than 15%. Sequenced material: PBMCs or a T cell subset sorted from them (not recorded which). The source is an adult woman who had mild COVID-19 (a few samples of this study predate the infection). Cell type and time point are not known.

The V call is TRBV4-1, the J call TRBJ2-1; 14 positions agree with TRBD2. J lost 3 bases, V lost 6 bases, and 7 bases had no gene match. Germline-derived CDR1 and CDR2 are MGHRA and YSYEKL. The CDR3 is 17 residues long. DNA for the CDR3: TGCGCCAGCAGTTCCCGGACTAGCGGGGGGAGCTACAATGAGCAGTTCTTC. Its translation is CASSSRTSGGSYNEQFF.

This chain links TRBV6-2 or TRBV6-3 with TRBJ2-7, with TRBD1 matching 7 bases. Trimming removed 2 bases from V and 4 bases from J; junction bases left unmatched: 8. Germline CDR1 reads MNHEY; CDR2 reads SVGEGT. The CDR3 runs 15 residues. CDR3 region: CASSYGEDRQYEQYF. The CDR3 region has the DNA TGTGCCAGCAGTTACGGCGAGGACAGGCAATACGAGCAGTACTTC.

The chain couples TRBV29-1 to TRBJ1-5; 10 bases are shared with TRBD1. CDR1 and CDR2 (germline): SQVTM, ANQGSEA. CDR3 length: 15 residues. With V trimmed by 6 bases and J by 3 bases, 8 bases remained unmatched. DNA of the CDR3: TGCAGCGTCGCCGGAGGACAGGGGGACAATCAGCCCCAGCATTTT. Encoded protein: CSVAGGQGDNQPQHF.

This rearrangement joins TRBV6-6 to TRBJ2-7, with 8 bases fitting TRBD2. Germline V lookup: CDR1 MNHNY, CDR2 SVGAGI (reference sequence). The CDR3 length is 13 residues. Germline trimming cut 8 bases from V and 2 bases from J; bases unmatched to any gene: 5. The chain's CDR3 is CASGAGETYEQYF. The DNA for the CDR3 is TGTGCCAGCGGAGCGGGGGAGACCTACGAGCAGTACTTC.

This clonotype was observed a handful of times. This chain joins TRBV12-3 or TRBV12-4 and TRBJ2-7; D possibly matches TRBD1 or TRBD2 (5 bases each). The CDR3 spans 13 residues. V was trimmed by 8 bases and J by 0 bases, leaving 11 bases between them. CDR3 DNA sequence: TGTGCCAGCCTCCGGGGCAGCTCCTACGAGCAGTACTTC. The encoded protein is CASLRGSSYEQYF.

This chain links TRBV21-1 with TRBJ1-2; the table assigns TRBD1, which was not confirmed against the DNA. TRBV21-1 is a listed pseudogene. This CDR3 is 17 amino acids long. CDR3 protein: CASSKDRKKAPFYGYTF. Written as DNA, the CDR3 is TGTGCCAGCAGCAAGGACCGGAAGAAAGCCCCATTTTATGGCTACACCTTC.

J is TRBJ1-2 and V is TRBV7-8; D gene ambiguous. Germline values: CDR1 SGHVS, CDR2 FQNEAQ. The CDR3 spans 14 residues. V was pared by 2 bases and J by 6 bases, with 13 bases between. The CDR3 DNA follows: TGTGCCAGCAGCTTATATTTGGTGGGAAATGGCTACACCTTC. This sequence encodes CASSLYLVGNGYTF.

This clonotype was detected ten times or more. The DNA for the CDR3 is TGTGCCAGCAGTTACGGCCTAGCGGGAGACACCGGGGAGCTGTTTTTT. This gives the protein CASSYGLAGDTGELFF. The chain is built from TRBV6-2 or TRBV6-3 and TRBJ2-2, with 10 nucleotides matching TRBD2. CDR1 is MNHEY, CDR2 SVGEGT, per germline. The V gene end was trimmed by 2 bases and the J gene end by 3 bases; junction bases not matched to a gene: 3. The CDR3 is 16 amino acids.

Only a few counts were recorded for this clonotype. The chain couples TRBV5-4 to TRBJ1-1; 10 nucleotides align to TRBD1. The CDR3 runs to 15 residues. Germline-derived CDR1 and CDR2 are SGHNT and YYREEE (reference sequence). J lost 4 bases, V lost 4 bases, and 7 bases had no gene match. The CDR3 reads CASSVGTGEITEAFF. CDR3 DNA sequence: TGTGCCAGCAGCGTCGGGACAGGGGAGATCACTGAAGCTTTCTTT.

The chain combines TRBV12-3 or TRBV12-4 with TRBJ1-2; a weak D match, TRBD1 (6 bases). Trimming removed 3 bases at V and 4 bases at J, with 12 bases between. The CDR3 loop spans 14 amino acids. The CDR3, as DNA: TGTGCCAGCAGTTTGGGGGGCGCGTTCTATGGCTACACCTTC. Translating gives CASSLGGAFYGYTF.

The V and J genes are TRBV7-3 and TRBJ2-3; D call uncertain. Trimming left V 8 bases short and J 0 bases short, with 9 bases between. The CDR3 is made up of 13 amino acids. Germline V gene data show CDR1 as SGHTA and CDR2 as FQGTGA. This chain's CDR3 is CASARSSTDTQYF. DNA for the CDR3: TGTGCCAGCGCCCGGTCTAGCACAGATACGCAGTATTTT.

This clonotype was counted only a few times. J is TRBJ2-1 and V is TRBV29-1; D gene uncertain. CDR1 SQVTM and CDR2 ANQGSEA come from the germline V gene. Trimming pared 6 bases from V and 5 bases from J, leaving 14 bases between. The CDR3 has 13 residues. The CDR3 coding sequence is TGCAGCGTCCACCACAGTGTTAACAATGAGCAGTTCTTC. Protein product: CSVHHSVNNEQFF.

This clonotype was seen ten or more times. The chain employs TRBV5-1 and TRBJ2-2; D is ambiguous. The CDR3 extends over 14 amino acids. The V gene lost 0 bases and the J gene lost 6 bases, with 9 bases spanning the gap. From germline, CDR1 is SGHRS and CDR2 YFSETQ. CDR3 residues: CASSLVSLPGELFF. CDR3 DNA sequence: TGCGCCAGCAGCTTGGTGTCTCTCCCCGGGGAGCTGTTTTTT.

The V gene is TRBV4-2, the J gene TRBJ2-1, with D uncertain. This CDR3 is 13 amino acids long. Trimming left V 2 bases short and J 5 bases short, with 7 bases between. The germline gives CDR1 LGHNA, CDR2 YNFKEQ. This CDR3 reads CASSQLPDNEQFF. In DNA, the CDR3 is TGTGCCAGCAGCCAACTACCGGACAATGAGCAGTTCTTC.

This chain connects TRBV7-3 to TRBJ2-6; D unresolved. Germline assignment: CDR1 SGHTA and CDR2 FQGTGA. CDR3 length equals 17 residues. V was shortened by 5 bases and J by 0 bases, with 14 bases between the two germline ends. DNA for the CDR3: TGTGCCAGCAGCAAAGGTACCCTTACCTCTGGGGCCAACGTCCTGACTTTC. As protein: CASSKGTLTSGANVLTF.

The gene calls are TRBV5-1 and TRBJ2-1; 9 nucleotides agree with TRBD2. Per the germline V gene, CDR1 is SGHRS and CDR2 is YFSETQ. Trimming cost V 2 bases and J 10 bases; bases outside gene matches: 10. The CDR3 spans 15 residues. The CDR3 here is CASSFPASGVGEQFF. For the CDR3, the DNA is TGCGCCAGCAGCTTTCCGGCTAGCGGGGTTGGCGAGCAGTTCTTC.

This sequence joins TRBV15 and TRBJ1-1; D might be TRBD1 (6 bases). V was trimmed by 1 base and J by 7 bases, leaving 19 bases between them. This CDR3 is built from 16 residues. Germline CDR1 and CDR2: LNHNV and YYDKDF (reference sequence). DNA for the CDR3: TGTGCCACCAGCAGAGTGGATCAAACGGGGGCGGTTGAAGCTTTCTTT. Amino acids: CATSRVDQTGAVEAFF.

The CDR3 sequence: CASSLGTVSTGELFF. The CDR3 nucleotides read TGCGCCAGCAGCTTAGGGACAGTAAGCACCGGGGAGCTGTTTTTT. The J gene is TRBJ2-2, the V gene TRBV5-1; 7 nucleotides align to TRBD1. The V and J ends lost 2 bases and 4 bases, in that order; junction bases with no gene match: 5. Germline V CDR1 and CDR2: SGHRS, YFSETQ. The CDR3 totals 15 residues.

A few counts support this clonotype. The rearrangement joins TRBV20-1 to TRBJ2-7, with D perhaps matching TRBD1 (5 bases). CDR1 is DFQATT and CDR2 is SNEGSKA in the germline V gene (reference sequence). The CDR3 totals 13 residues. Trimming removed 3 bases from V and 5 bases from J, with 14 bases in between. The CDR3 DNA follows: TGCAGTGCTAGGCGGCCAGGGATCCACGAGCAGTACTTC. Translation gives CSARRPGIHEQYF.

This clonotype was picked up a small number of times. J is TRBJ2-7 and V is TRBV4-1; D remains unclear. Germline CDR1 and CDR2: MGHRA and YSYEKL. This CDR3 spans 15 amino acids. V was cut by 1 base and J by 0 bases, with 10 bases left in between. The CDR3 nucleotides read TGCGCCAGCAGCCAAGCGGCAAGGAGCTCCTACGAGCAGTACTTC. This translates into CASSQAARSSYEQYF.

The chain combines TRBV7-9 with TRBJ2-3, with D unclear. Trimming pared 3 bases from V and 2 bases from J, leaving 18 bases between. The CDR3 has 17 amino acids. The V gene's germline CDR1 is SEHNR and CDR2 FQNEAQ (reference sequence). DNA of the CDR3: TGTGCCAGCAGCTTCAAACCATTGACTGATTTCACAGATACGCAGTATTTT. Amino acid sequence: CASSFKPLTDFTDTQYF.

This clonotype has only a few counts. The rearrangement joins TRBV5-4 to TRBJ1-1; unclear D gene. The CDR3 sequence is 13 residues long. Germline V gene lookup returns CDR1 SGHNT and CDR2 YYREEE (reference sequence). V was shortened by 0 bases and J by 7 bases, with 10 bases between the two germline ends. The CDR3 DNA is TGTGCCAGCAGCTTGGCGGAGCGTATTGAAGCTTTCTTT. Protein product: CASSLAERIEAFF.

This clonotype was seen only once. The rearrangement uses TRBV3-1 and TRBJ2-2; 7 bases fit TRBD1. The CDR3 is 16 amino acids. After removal of 4 bases from V and 4 bases from J, the junction contained 9 bases not matched to a gene. The germline gives CDR1 LGHDT, CDR2 YNNKEL (reference sequence). The CDR3: CASSRTGQSLTGELFF. Here the CDR3 DNA reads TGTGCCAGCAGCCGAACGGGACAGAGTCTCACCGGGGAGCTGTTTTTT. The full variable domain, with the rest looked up from reference TRBV3-1 and TRBJ2-2, is DTAVSQTPKYLVTQMGNDKSIKCEQNLGHDTMYWYKQDSKKFLKIMFSYNNKELIINETVPNRFSPKSPDKAHLNLHINSLELGDSAVYFCASSRTGQSLTGELFFGEGSRLTVL.

The chain combines TRBV10-3 with TRBJ2-2, with 8 bases identical to TRBD1. Losses at the gene ends were 0 bases for V and 6 bases for J; bases not matched to a gene: 3. Germline assignment: CDR1 ENHRY and CDR2 SYGVKD. The CDR3 is 15 residues long. CDR3 nucleotides: TGTGCCATCAGTGAGTCGGACAGGGATGCCGGGGAGCTGTTTTTT. Amino acid sequence: CAISESDRDAGELFF.

This chain joins TRBV6-5 and TRBJ2-1, with 8 bases aligning to TRBD2. The V and J ends lost 6 bases and 7 bases, in that order; junction bases with no gene match: 8. The CDR3 runs 14 residues. The germline V gene encodes CDR1 MNHEY and CDR2 SVGAGI. CDR3 loop: CASSWSRGGNEQFF. The CDR3 region has the DNA TGTGCCAGCAGCTGGTCTCGGGGGGGGAATGAGCAGTTCTTC.

This clonotype turned up a few times. V is TRBV12-3 or TRBV12-4 and J is TRBJ2-2; 9 nucleotides line up with TRBD2. The trim removed 5 bases at V and 1 base at J, leaving 2 bases unmatched. CDR3 length equals 15 residues. This chain's CDR3 is CASSRAGGNTGELFF. DNA for the CDR3: TGTGCCAGCAGTCGAGCGGGGGGGAACACCGGGGAGCTGTTTTTT.

This clonotype has more than one count but fewer than ten. CDR3 sequence reads: CASSLGRTLNTEAFF. The CDR3 DNA sequence: TGTGCCAGCAGCTTAGGGCGGACACTGAACACTGAAGCTTTCTTT. V and J are TRBV7-9 and TRBJ1-1, with D perhaps matching TRBD1 (5 bases). CDR3 length: 15 residues. Trimming removed 1 base from V and 0 bases from J, with 9 bases in between. Germline lookup yields CDR1 SEHNR and CDR2 FQNEAQ (reference sequence).

Only a few counts were recorded for this clonotype. This rearrangement joins TRBV10-3 to TRBJ1-2, with 8 bases fitting TRBD1. V trimming: 7 bases; J trimming: 0 bases; junction bases outside the gene matches: 4. The CDR3 spans 14 residues. Germline values: CDR1 ENHRY, CDR2 SYGVKD. The CDR3 bases are TGTGCCATCACCGGACAGGGAACTAACTATGGCTACACCTTC. Translating it yields CAITGQGTNYGYTF.

The sample holds one count of this clonotype. The gene calls are TRBV7-9 and TRBJ2-5; no clear D. From germline, CDR1 is SEHNR and CDR2 FQNEAQ (reference sequence). The CDR3 covers 12 residues. Trimming cost V 2 bases and J 5 bases, with 6 bases left between them. The chain's CDR3 is CASSLYAETQYF. CDR3 nucleotides: TGTGCCAGCAGCTTATACGCCGAGACCCAGTACTTC.

This clonotype was counted only a few times. CDR3 bases: TGTGCCAGCTCACTCGGACGGGGAAGCGAGACCCAGTACTTC. This sequence encodes CASSLGRGSETQYF. The V call is TRBV18, the J call TRBJ2-5, with D possibly TRBD2 on 5 matching bases. The CDR3 spans 14 residues. Trimming removed 4 bases from V and 5 bases from J, with 14 bases in between. Germline V CDR1 and CDR2: KGHSH, LQKENI.